This T cell receptor beta chain was captured in a study of T cells in Graves' hyperthyroidism and ophthalmopathy. TCR beta CDR3 regions were amplified from RNA transcripts. TCR CDR3 underwent first-round RT-PCR with the HTBI primer set. TCRdb fed the multiplex PCR reads into MiXCR, producing one record per CDR3 protein. The sample lists hundreds of thousands of distinct CDR3 sequences, about a sixth occurring once. In germline, CDR1 is SNHLY, CDR2 FYNNEI. The CDR3 loop spans 11 amino acids. Trimming shortened V by 3 bases and J by 7 bases, and 3 bases separated the two germline ends. This clonotype appeared many times.

The chain links TRBV2 to TRBJ2-2; no definite D call. The sample consisted of blood. The TCR comes from a woman aged 40 to 50 with Graves' ophthalmopathy. The CDR3, as DNA: TGTGCCAGCAGTGACGTCGGGGAGCTGTTTTTT. Its protein is CASSDVGELFF.